Listed here are 4 T cell receptor beta chains from one sample, sequenced in a study of shared clonotypes between healthy human individuals. Profiled with immunoSEQ multiplex PCR; TCRdb holds only in-frame clones, not every one. Of millions of clones listed, roughly 95% are singletons. Naive CD8 cells lacked CD45RO and underwent positive selection for CCR7, leaving out terminally differentiated effector memory CD45RA+ cells. The specimen sequenced was naive CD8+ T cells sorted from blood. Receptors were obtained from a man younger than 30 in good health.

Concerning this clone: Within the sample, other DNA sequences also encode this same CDR3. The chain has TRBV30 and TRBJ1-1; perhaps TRBD1 as D (5 bases). The germline V and J ends were trimmed by 1 base and 8 bases, with 8 bases remaining between them. This CDR3 comprises 11 residues. Germline CDR1 reads GTSNPN; CDR2 reads SVGIG (reference sequence). The CDR3 spells CAWSAGAEAFF. The CDR3 DNA reads TGTGCCTGGAGTGCCGGGGCAGAAGCTTTCTTT.

The chain joins TRBV9 to TRBJ2-2; D possibly corresponds to TRBD1 (5 bases). Trimming took off 0 bases at V and 4 bases at J, with 13 bases between the two ends. The CDR3 is 16 amino acids. Germline-derived CDR1 and CDR2 are SGDLS and YYNGEE. DNA of the CDR3: TGTGCCAGCAGCGTAGTTGGGCAGGGTGGCACCGGGGAGCTGTTTTTT. Its translation is CASSVVGQGGTGELFF.

The chain links TRBV10-3 to TRBJ2-1; a weak D match, TRBD2 (5 bases). There are 15 residues in the CDR3. Germline values: CDR1 ENHRY, CDR2 SYGVKD. The germline V and J ends were trimmed by 3 bases and 8 bases, with 17 bases remaining between them. The CDR3 loop reads CAISDPSSGWYEQFF. DNA for the CDR3: TGTGCCATCAGTGATCCGTCATCGGGGTGGTATGAGCAGTTCTTC.

The chain recombines TRBV5-4 with TRBJ2-7; the D gene is possibly TRBD1 (6 bases). V lost 4 bases and J 5 bases, leaving 13 bases between the germline ends. The CDR3 has 13 residues. The germline gives CDR1 SGHNT, CDR2 YYREEE (reference sequence). The CDR3 loop is CASSLPEGDEQYF. CDR3 nucleotides: TGTGCCAGCAGCCTCCCCGAGGGGGACGAGCAGTACTTC.